The 32 T cell receptor beta chains given below trace back to one sample, sequenced in a study of shared clonotypes between healthy human individuals. TCRdb's table, derived via immunoSEQ multiplex PCR, lists solely in-frame clones and lacks some. The table records about 820,000 clones, 80% to 95% of them present only once. As defined, naive CD8 cells were CD45RO-negative and positively selected for CCR7, with terminally differentiated effector memory CD45RA+ cells excluded. What was sequenced was naive CD8+ T cells sorted from blood. The receptors originated from a man aged 25-45 years in good health.

A note on this clone: Distinct nucleotide sequences in the sample also encode this CDR3. The V gene is TRBV11-2, the J gene TRBJ2-5, with D tentatively TRBD1 or TRBD2 (5 bases each). Germline V CDR1 and CDR2: SGHAT, FQNNGV. CDR3 length: 12 amino acids. Trimming removed 5 bases from V and 5 bases from J, with 9 bases in between. The CDR3, as DNA: TGTGCCAGCAGCCCCGAGGGGGAGACCCAGTACTTC. It specifies CASSPEGETQYF.

The rearrangement uses TRBV19 and TRBJ2-7; no firm D call. Germline values: CDR1 LNHDA, CDR2 SQIVND (reference sequence). The CDR3 is 14 residues long. V was pared by 5 bases and J by 0 bases, with 11 bases between. The CDR3 loop reads CASSAWLGSYEQYF. DNA of the CDR3: TGTGCCAGTAGTGCCTGGCTAGGCTCCTACGAGCAGTACTTC. The variable domain in full, with the rest retrieved from reference TRBV19 and TRBJ2-7, is DGGITQSPKYLFRKEGQNVTLSCEQNLNHDAMYWYRQDPGQGLRLIYYSQIVNDFQKGDIAEGYSVSREKKESFPLTVTSAQKNPTAFYLCASSAWLGSYEQYFGPGTRLTVT.

The chain combines TRBV29-1 with TRBJ2-1, with 9 bases fitting TRBD1. This CDR3 region has 16 residues. The germline V gene encodes CDR1 SQVTM and CDR2 ANQGSEA. With 1 base clipped from V and 2 bases from J, the junction kept 6 bases outside the gene matches. CDR3 sequence reads: CSVEGWGQGTYNEQFF. In DNA, the CDR3 is TGCAGCGTTGAAGGTTGGGGACAGGGAACCTACAATGAGCAGTTCTTC.

This rearrangement joins TRBV11-3 to TRBJ2-1; 9 bases match TRBD1. Per the germline V gene, CDR1 is SGHNT and CDR2 is YENEEA. Losses at the gene ends were 5 bases for V and 8 bases for J; bases not matched to a gene: 7. The CDR3 is 14 amino acids. Here the CDR3 reads CASSPWDREDEQFF. The CDR3 DNA sequence: TGTGCCAGCAGCCCCTGGGACAGGGAGGATGAGCAGTTCTTC.

This clone appeared once. The genes are TRBV9 and TRBJ2-3; D gene ambiguous. The V end was cut by 3 bases, the J end by 3 bases, with 11 bases between. Germline V CDR1 and CDR2: SGDLS, YYNGEE. There are 14 residues in the CDR3. The CDR3 is CASSGASLTDTQYF. For the CDR3, the DNA is TGTGCCAGCAGCGGAGCATCCCTTACAGATACGCAGTATTTT.

The chain joins TRBV27 to TRBJ2-7; 10 nucleotides line up with TRBD1. Trimming took 5 bases from V and 3 from J; bases not matched to a gene: 4. CDR3 length: 14 residues. Germline-derived CDR1 and CDR2 are MNHEY and SMNVEV (reference sequence). The CDR3 loop reads CASSAGQGFYEQYF. CDR3 nucleotide sequence: TGTGCCAGCAGTGCGGGACAGGGGTTCTACGAGCAGTACTTC.

The CDR3 sequence: CASSWLAGYNEQFF. The DNA of the CDR3 is TGTGCCAGCAGTTGGTTAGCGGGATACAATGAGCAGTTCTTC. This chain connects TRBV27 to TRBJ2-1; 8 nucleotides align to TRBD2. CDR3 length equals 14 residues. Looked up from germline, CDR1 is MNHEY and CDR2 is SMNVEV (reference sequence). The J segment lost 4 bases and the V segment lost 4 bases, leaving 3 bases of the junction unmatched.

The chain is built from TRBV11-2 and TRBJ2-7, with D maybe TRBD1 (6 bases). This CDR3 has 17 residues. Germline CDR1 reads SGHAT; CDR2 reads FQNNGV. V shed 0 bases and J shed 5 bases, with 20 bases lying between them. The CDR3 protein is CASSLERGQTLSDEQYF. In DNA form, the CDR3 reads TGTGCCAGCAGCTTAGAACGGGGACAAACCCTATCGGACGAGCAGTACTTC.

Turning to this clone: The identical CDR3 is also encoded by other nucleotide sequences in the sample. J is TRBJ2-1 and V is TRBV7-9; the match to TRBD2 covers 10 bases. J was trimmed by 3 bases and V by 5 bases; bases with no gene match: 4. Germline V lookup: CDR1 SEHNR, CDR2 FQNEAQ (reference sequence). The CDR3 sequence is 15 residues long. This chain's CDR3 is CASSLLAGIYNEQFF. The CDR3 region has the DNA TGTGCCAGCAGCCTACTAGCGGGGATCTACAATGAGCAGTTCTTC.

This clone was seen only once. The chain joins TRBV29-1 to TRBJ1-1; D is uncertain. Trimming removed 6 bases at V and 1 base at J, with 18 bases between. Germline-derived CDR1 and CDR2 are SQVTM and ANQGSEA. The length of the CDR3 is 15 residues. In DNA, the CDR3 is TGCAGCGTCTATCTAAGGACTAAATCGAACACTGAAGCTTTCTTT. Protein: CSVYLRTKSNTEAFF.

Details on this clone: This sample also contains other DNA sequences that code for the same CDR3. V usage is TRBV27 and J usage is TRBJ2-7; the D gene is possibly TRBD2 (5 bases). This CDR3 has 13 amino acids. Germline V lookup: CDR1 MNHEY, CDR2 SMNVEV (reference sequence). Trimming removed 4 bases from V and 0 bases from J, with 7 bases in between. The CDR3, as DNA: TGTGCCAGCAGTTGGAGGAGCTCCTACGAGCAGTACTTC. It specifies CASSWRSSYEQYF.

This clone occurred a few times. J is TRBJ1-1 and V is TRBV6-5; D perhaps matches TRBD1 (6 bases). The V and J ends lost 2 bases and 0 bases respectively, with 7 bases between them. The CDR3 has 14 amino acids. In germline, CDR1 is MNHEY, CDR2 SVGAGI. The CDR3 loop reads CASSYGGLNTEAFF. In DNA form, the CDR3 reads TGTGCCAGCAGTTACGGGGGGCTGAACACTGAAGCTTTCTTT.

This clone was counted once. The chain is built from TRBV10-1 and TRBJ2-2; D is uncertain. Germline V lookup: CDR1 WNHNN, CDR2 SYGVQD (reference sequence). CDR3 size: 13 residues. V was pared by 4 bases and J by 1 base, with 4 bases between. CDR3 bases: TGCGCCAGCAGTGCCGGGAACACCGGGGAGCTGTTTTTT. Amino acids: CASSAGNTGELFF.

The chain uses TRBV2 and TRBJ1-5; possibly TRBD1 for D (6 bases). CDR3 length equals 13 residues. Germline CDR1 and CDR2: SNHLY and FYNNEI. Trimming shortened V by 8 bases and J by 7 bases, and 15 bases separated the two germline ends. CDR3 nucleotide sequence: TGTGCCAGCGATACAGGGAGGGTACAGCCCCAGCATTTT. This codes for CASDTGRVQPQHF.

This clone appeared once. This chain's CDR3 is CASRKDGSGANVLTF. CDR3 sequence (DNA): TGTGCCAGCAGAAAGGATGGCTCTGGGGCCAACGTCCTGACTTTC. The chain carries TRBV5-5 and TRBJ2-6, with no clear D. Germline CDR1 reads SGHKS; CDR2 reads YYEKEE (reference sequence). The CDR3 extends over 15 amino acids. Trimming removed 5 bases at V and 0 bases at J, with 9 bases between.

A word on this clone: This sample also contains other DNA sequences that code for the same CDR3. The rearrangement uses TRBV10-1 and TRBJ2-3; TRBD2 agrees at 8 bases. V was clipped by 4 bases and J by 0 bases; unmatched bases: 3. CDR1 WNHNN and CDR2 SYGVQD come from the germline V gene (reference sequence). This CDR3 is 15 amino acids long. The CDR3 loop is CASSVSSGSTDTQYF. CDR3 nucleotide sequence: TGCGCCAGCAGTGTTTCTAGCGGGAGCACAGATACGCAGTATTTT.

The CDR3: CAWIPRDREYEQYF. In DNA, the CDR3 is TGTGCCTGGATTCCCCGGGACAGGGAATACGAGCAGTACTTC. The chain uses TRBV30 and TRBJ2-7; TRBD1 agrees at 9 bases. This CDR3 has 14 residues. Losses at the gene ends were 4 bases for V and 4 bases for J; bases not matched to a gene: 8. Germline V CDR1 and CDR2: GTSNPN, SVGIG (reference sequence).

V usage is TRBV15 and J usage is TRBJ2-7; D is perhaps TRBD1 or TRBD2 (5 bases each). The CDR3 is 13 amino acids. The V gene lost 3 bases and the J gene lost 5 bases, with 11 bases spanning the gap. CDR1 is LNHNV, CDR2 YYDKDF, per germline (reference sequence). CDR3: CATSSSGTHEQYF. CDR3 coding DNA: TGTGCCACCAGCAGTTCCGGGACGCACGAGCAGTACTTC.

The V and J genes are TRBV7-9 and TRBJ2-3; 8 positions agree with TRBD1. Per the germline V gene, CDR1 is SEHNR and CDR2 is FQNEAQ (reference sequence). J was trimmed by 5 bases and V by 4 bases; bases with no gene match: 17. The CDR3 is 18 amino acids. CDR3 coding DNA: TGTGCCAGCAGCTCCTTAAAAGGACAGGGTTTTTTAGGAGATACGCAGTATTTT. Translating it yields CASSSLKGQGFLGDTQYF.

Written as DNA, the CDR3 is TGTGCCAGCAGTGGGGTCAACAGGGGGCGATTTACGGCCAAAAACATTCAGTACTTC. It specifies CASSGVNRGRFTAKNIQYF. V gene TRBV7-9 combines with J gene TRBJ2-4, with 9 bases fitting TRBD1. The germline V gene has CDR1 SEHNR and CDR2 FQNEAQ (reference sequence). The V gene end was trimmed by 6 bases and the J gene end by 1 base; junction bases not matched to a gene: 16. The CDR3 contains 19 residues.

This sequence joins TRBV4-2 and TRBJ2-7; 11 bases align to TRBD2. The CDR3 is made up of 17 amino acids. The germline V gene has CDR1 LGHNA and CDR2 YNFKEQ. Losses at the gene ends were 0 bases for V and 3 bases for J; bases not matched to a gene: 7. Written as DNA, the CDR3 is TGTGCCAGCAGCCAAGATCCGGGGACTAGCGGATACTACGAGCAGTACTTC. This codes for CASSQDPGTSGYYEQYF.

V gene TRBV6-1 combines with J gene TRBJ2-7; no clear D. The CDR3 length is 14 residues. Trimming took off 3 bases at V and 2 bases at J, with 11 bases between the two ends. In germline, CDR1 is MNHNS, CDR2 SASEGT. DNA for the CDR3: TGTGCCAGCAGTGACCGGGCAGGAACCTACGAGCAGTACTTC. This codes for CASSDRAGTYEQYF.

This chain connects TRBV14 to TRBJ1-5; no clear D gene. V was trimmed by 0 bases and J by 9 bases, leaving 9 bases between them. The CDR3 runs 13 residues. Germline CDR1 reads SGHDN; CDR2 reads FVKESK. The CDR3 loop is CASSQEGSGPQHF. The CDR3, as DNA: TGTGCCAGCAGCCAAGAGGGTTCAGGGCCCCAGCATTTT. Drawing the rest from reference TRBV14 and TRBJ1-5, the complete variable domain is EAGVTQFPSHSVIEKGQTVTLRCDPISGHDNLYWYRRVMGKEIKFLLHFVKESKQDESGMPNNRFLAERTGGTYSTLKVQPAELEDSGVYFCASSQEGSGPQHFGDGTRLSIL.

This clone has a handful of counts. This CDR3 is CASSQDGSQPQHF. Here the CDR3 DNA reads TGCGCCAGCAGCCAAGATGGGTCCCAGCCCCAGCATTTT. The chain is built from TRBV4-1 and TRBJ1-5; D gene ambiguous. The CDR3 spans 13 residues. Per the germline V gene, CDR1 is MGHRA and CDR2 is YSYEKL. V lost 0 bases to trimming and J lost 7 bases, with 7 bases between them.

This clone was found many times. The chain employs TRBV6-4 and TRBJ2-2; 7 nucleotides match TRBD2. The CDR3 loop spans 16 amino acids. V lost 0 bases, J lost 2 bases, and 3 bases stayed unmatched. Germline V gives CDR1 MRHNA, CDR2 SNTAGT. CDR3 nucleotide sequence: TGTGCCAGCAGTGACTCGGCTAGCGGTAACACCGGGGAGCTGTTTTTT. Its translation is CASSDSASGNTGELFF.

This chain links TRBV7-6 with TRBJ2-1, with D unclear. This CDR3 has 12 residues. V lost 1 base to trimming and J lost 9 bases, with 7 bases between them. Germline loops: CDR1 SGHVS, CDR2 FNYEAQ. The CDR3 coding sequence is TGTGCCAGCAGCTTAGACTCGACTGAGCAGTTCTTC. This sequence encodes CASSLDSTEQFF.

This chain uses TRBV14 with TRBJ2-1; D is possibly TRBD1 or TRBD2 (5 bases each). The germline CDR1 and CDR2 sequences are SGHDN and FVKESK. Trimming pared 4 bases from V and 5 bases from J, leaving 15 bases between. The CDR3 is made up of 15 amino acids. The CDR3 region is CASSLLTGPNNEQFF. The CDR3 DNA reads as TGTGCCAGCAGCCTCCTAACGGGGCCCAACAATGAGCAGTTCTTC.

CDR3 sequence reads: CAWSLSGSNQPQHF. The CDR3 bases are TGTGCCTGGAGTCTGTCCGGGAGCAATCAGCCCCAGCATTTT. The gene calls are TRBV30 and TRBJ1-5, with D uncertain. V was pared by 2 bases and J by 1 base, with 9 bases between. Germline values: CDR1 GTSNPN, CDR2 SVGIG (reference sequence). The CDR3 contains 14 residues.

The chain is built from TRBV9 and TRBJ2-7; the D is unclear. The CDR3 contains 14 residues. V lost 3 bases and J lost 3, with 13 bases in between. Germline-derived CDR1 and CDR2 are SGDLS and YYNGEE. CDR3 sequence (DNA): TGTGCCAGCAGCGCCGGAAGCTTTGACTACGAGCAGTACTTC. Protein sequence: CASSAGSFDYEQYF.

The rearrangement uses TRBV7-9 and TRBJ2-4; TRBD2 aligns across 7 bases. The CDR3 runs to 18 residues. Germline V gives CDR1 SEHNR, CDR2 FQNEAQ (reference sequence). V lost 7 bases to trimming and J lost 0 bases; unmatched junction nucleotides: 15. CDR3 residues: CASTLGAGFLLAKNIQYF. The CDR3 coding sequence is TGTGCCAGCACCCTAGGAGCGGGATTCTTACTAGCCAAAAACATTCAGTACTTC.

The chain employs TRBV29-1 and TRBJ2-1; D is unclear. Germline values: CDR1 SQVTM, CDR2 ANQGSEA. This CDR3 has 11 residues. Deletions cut 2 bases from V and 8 bases from J, with 7 bases between. As DNA, the CDR3 is TGCAGCGTTGAACGTTGGGATGAGCAGTTCTTC. Encoded protein: CSVERWDEQFF.

The chain couples TRBV7-9 to TRBJ2-7; possible D gene TRBD1, 5 bases. Trimming pared 5 bases from V and 3 bases from J, leaving 11 bases between. The CDR3 loop spans 13 amino acids. Germline V CDR1 and CDR2: SEHNR, FQNEAQ (reference sequence). CDR3 in DNA: TGTGCCAGCAGCCCTTGGACAAGCTACGAGCAGTACTTC. Protein sequence: CASSPWTSYEQYF.